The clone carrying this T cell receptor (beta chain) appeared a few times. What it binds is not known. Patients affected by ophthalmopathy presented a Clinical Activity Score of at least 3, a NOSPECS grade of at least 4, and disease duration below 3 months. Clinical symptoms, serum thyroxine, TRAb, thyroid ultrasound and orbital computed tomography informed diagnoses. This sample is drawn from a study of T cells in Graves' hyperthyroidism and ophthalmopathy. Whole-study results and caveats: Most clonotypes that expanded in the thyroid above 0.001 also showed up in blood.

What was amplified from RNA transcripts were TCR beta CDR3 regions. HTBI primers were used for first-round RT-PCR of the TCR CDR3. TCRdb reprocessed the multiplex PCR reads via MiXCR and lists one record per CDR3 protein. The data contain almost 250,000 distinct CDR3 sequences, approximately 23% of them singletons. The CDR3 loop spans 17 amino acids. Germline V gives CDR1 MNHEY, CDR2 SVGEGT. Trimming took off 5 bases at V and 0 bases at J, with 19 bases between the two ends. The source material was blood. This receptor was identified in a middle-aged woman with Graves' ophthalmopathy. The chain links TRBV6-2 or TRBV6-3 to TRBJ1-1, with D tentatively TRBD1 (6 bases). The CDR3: CASSSHRDGGLNTEAFF. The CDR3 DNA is TGTGCCAGCAGTAGCCACAGGGACGGAGGATTGAACACTGAAGCTTTCTTT.